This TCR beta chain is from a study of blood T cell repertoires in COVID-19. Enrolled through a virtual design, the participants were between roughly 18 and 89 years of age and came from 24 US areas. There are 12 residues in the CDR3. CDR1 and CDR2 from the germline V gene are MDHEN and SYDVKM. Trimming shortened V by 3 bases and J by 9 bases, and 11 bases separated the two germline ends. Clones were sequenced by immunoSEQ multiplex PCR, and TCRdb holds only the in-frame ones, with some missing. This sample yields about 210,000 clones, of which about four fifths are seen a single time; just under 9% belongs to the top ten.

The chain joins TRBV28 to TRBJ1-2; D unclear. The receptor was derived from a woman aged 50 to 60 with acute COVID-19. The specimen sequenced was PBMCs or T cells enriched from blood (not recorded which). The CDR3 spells CASSFERKSYTF. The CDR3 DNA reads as TGTGCCAGCAGTTTTGAGCGAAAAAGCTACACCTTC.